What follows describes a single TCR beta chain. PCR used 60 Vbeta primers and 13 Jbeta primers. Assay: immunoSEQ multiplex PCR; the TCRdb copy retains only in-frame clones and omits some. This table holds 130,000 or so clones, over 70% found once. These data are taken from a study of cytomegalovirus exposure and HLA in healthy donors. The germline V gene has CDR1 SGHNT and CDR2 YYREEE (reference sequence). The length of the CDR3 is 15 residues. V gave up 2 bases and J gave up 5 bases; unmatched junction bases: 7. The chain employs TRBV5-4 and TRBJ2-1; 7 nucleotides line up with TRBD1. The source is a woman under 30 in good health and CMV-seronegative. The specimen was PBMCs. CDR3 DNA: TGTGCCAGCAGCTTTGCCGGGACAGCCAACAATGAGCAGTTCTTC. Its translation: CASSFAGTANNEQFF.